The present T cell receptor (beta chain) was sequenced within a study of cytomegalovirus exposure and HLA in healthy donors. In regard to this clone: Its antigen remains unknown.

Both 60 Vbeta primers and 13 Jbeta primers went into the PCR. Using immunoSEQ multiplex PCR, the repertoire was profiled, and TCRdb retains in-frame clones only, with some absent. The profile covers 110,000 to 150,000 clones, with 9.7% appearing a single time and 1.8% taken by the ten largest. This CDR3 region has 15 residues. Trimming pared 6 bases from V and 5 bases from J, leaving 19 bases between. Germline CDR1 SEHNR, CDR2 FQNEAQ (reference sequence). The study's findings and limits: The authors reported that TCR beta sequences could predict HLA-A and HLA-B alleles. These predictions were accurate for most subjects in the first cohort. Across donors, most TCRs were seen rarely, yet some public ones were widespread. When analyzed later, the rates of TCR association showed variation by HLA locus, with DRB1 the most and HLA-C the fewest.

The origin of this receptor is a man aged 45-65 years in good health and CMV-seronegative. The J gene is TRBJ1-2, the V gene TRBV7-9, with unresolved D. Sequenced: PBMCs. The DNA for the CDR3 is TGTGCCAGCAGATCCGGACTGTCGGGCCCTTATGGCTACACCTTC. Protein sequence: CASRSGLSGPYGYTF. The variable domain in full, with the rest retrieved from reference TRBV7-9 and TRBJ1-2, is DTGVSQNPRHKITKRGQNVTFRCDPISEHNRLYWYRQTLGQGPEFLTYFQNEAQLEKSRLLSDRFSAERPKGSFSTLEIQRTEQGDSAMYLCASRSGLSGPYGYTFGSGTRLTVV.